One sample yielded the 14 T cell receptor beta chains listed below, sequenced in a study of T cell repertoires and Cas9 in healthy adults. Produced via immunoSEQ multiplex PCR; TCRdb's table is partial and in-frame only. The sample has tens of thousands of clones, about 90% seen once; the top ten hold around 1.5%. Sequenced sample: CD4+ effector T cells (CD127+, CD25-, CD137-, CD154-) from PBMCs; culture status not recorded. The source of these receptors is a human donor in good health.

The CDR3, as DNA: TGTGCCAGCAGTTTACCGTCTCGGGGGAACACTGAAGCTTTCTTT. The encoded protein is CASSLPSRGNTEAFF. This chain links TRBV27 with TRBJ1-1, with D hard to call. This CDR3 comprises 15 residues. Trimming took off 2 bases at V and 1 base at J, with 11 bases between the two ends. Germline V lookup: CDR1 MNHEY, CDR2 SMNVEV (reference sequence).

The rearrangement links TRBV11-2 to TRBJ2-5; TRBD1 agrees at 7 bases. The CDR3 has 15 residues. Germline V CDR1 and CDR2: SGHAT, FQNNGV. The J segment lost 4 bases and the V segment lost 5 bases, leaving 10 bases of the junction unmatched. The CDR3 DNA sequence: TGTGCCAGCAGCCCCCGACAGGGTGCGGGAGAGACCCAGTACTTC. This codes for CASSPRQGAGETQYF. The whole variable domain, remainder taken from reference TRBV11-2 and TRBJ2-5, is EAGVAQSPRYKIIEKRQSVAFWCNPISGHATLYWYQQILGQGPKLLIQFQNNGVVDDSQLPKDRFSAERLKGVDSTLKIQPAKLEDSAVYLCASSPRQGAGETQYFGPGTRLLVL.

This chain links TRBV6-5 with TRBJ1-6; D may be TRBD1 (5 bases). The V and J ends lost 6 bases and 5 bases respectively, with 11 bases between them. The germline gives CDR1 MNHEY, CDR2 SVGAGI. This CDR3 contains 14 residues. CDR3 bases: TGTGCCAGCAGCCTCCAGGGTAATAATTCACCCCTCCACTTT. The encoded protein is CASSLQGNNSPLHF.

The V call is TRBV19, the J call TRBJ2-3, with 9 nucleotides matching TRBD2. After removal of 5 bases from V and 3 bases from J, the junction contained 12 bases not matched to a gene. Germline-derived CDR1 and CDR2 are LNHDA and SQIVND (reference sequence). CDR3 size: 17 residues. DNA of the CDR3: TGTGCCAGTAGTCCTTGGCGAGCGGGAGGCTTGACAGATACGCAGTATTTT. Translating gives CASSPWRAGGLTDTQYF.

V is TRBV18 and J is TRBJ1-5; 8 bases agree with TRBD1. The germline V gene encodes CDR1 KGHSH and CDR2 LQKENI. The CDR3 has 14 residues. Trimming cost V 3 bases and J 7 bases; bases outside gene matches: 5. Here the CDR3 reads CASSPATGDQPQHF. CDR3 nucleotides: TGTGCCAGCTCACCCGCGACAGGGGACCAGCCCCAGCATTTT.

This chain connects TRBV27 to TRBJ2-1, with a weak D call TRBD2 (5 bases). V was pared by 7 bases and J by 3 bases, with 16 bases between. This CDR3 comprises 15 residues. Per germline, CDR1 MNHEY and CDR2 SMNVEV (reference sequence). The CDR3 DNA follows: TGTGCCAGCAACCCCCGGGATTCTCTCTACAATGAGCAGTTCTTC. This gives the protein CASNPRDSLYNEQFF.

J is TRBJ1-2 and V is TRBV5-4, with 8 bases identical to TRBD1. Trimming cost V 3 bases and J 6 bases; bases outside gene matches: 10. From germline, CDR1 is SGHNT and CDR2 YYREEE (reference sequence). This CDR3 has 15 residues. The CDR3, as DNA: TGTGCCAGCAGCTGGAGACAGGGGAAGTCGGATGGCTACACCTTC. The encoded protein is CASSWRQGKSDGYTF.

The chain combines TRBV7-6 with TRBJ2-5; no clear D. Trimming pared 1 base from V and 5 bases from J, leaving 8 bases between. Looked up from germline, CDR1 is SGHVS and CDR2 is FNYEAQ. The CDR3 has 13 residues. The CDR3 is CASSLEGYETQYF. The CDR3 region has the DNA TGTGCCAGCAGCTTAGAAGGTTACGAGACCCAGTACTTC. The whole variable domain, filled in from reference TRBV7-6 and TRBJ2-5, reads GAGVSQSPRYKVTKRGQDVALRCDPISGHVSLYWYRQALGQGPEFLTYFNYEAQQDKSGLPNDRFSAERPEGSISTLTIQRTEQRDSAMYRCASSLEGYETQYFGPGTRLLVL.

The rearrangement joins TRBV7-2 to TRBJ1-2, with TRBD1 identical over 8 bases. The CDR3 covers 14 residues. V gave up 2 bases and J gave up 6 bases; unmatched junction bases: 5. CDR1 and CDR2 (germline): SGHTA, FQGNSA. The CDR3, as DNA: TGTGCCAGCAGCTTAAACAGGGGGGACGATGGCTACACCTTC. It yields the protein CASSLNRGDDGYTF.

There are a few counts of this clone. The CDR3 is CASRTRPSGAQETQYF. For the CDR3, the DNA is TGTGCCAGCAGGACGAGGCCTAGCGGGGCACAAGAGACCCAGTACTTC. This chain joins TRBV2 and TRBJ2-5, with 9 bases fitting TRBD2. J gave up 2 bases and V 6 bases, and 10 bases lay outside the gene matches. Looked up from germline, CDR1 is SNHLY and CDR2 is FYNNEI. CDR3 length: 16 residues. Full variable domain (remainder filled in from reference TRBV2 and TRBJ2-5): EPEVTQTPSHQVTQMGQEVILRCVPISNHLYFYWYRQILGQKVEFLVSFYNNEISEKSEIFDDQFSVERPDGSNFTLKIRSTKLEDSAMYFCASRTRPSGAQETQYFGPGTRLLVL.

This chain links TRBV7-2 with TRBJ1-3, with unresolved D. This CDR3 region has 15 residues. In germline, CDR1 is SGHTA, CDR2 FQGNSA. V was pared by 1 base and J by 0 bases, with 7 bases between. CDR3 amino acids: CASSLVGGSGNTIYF. For the CDR3, the DNA is TGTGCCAGCAGCTTAGTGGGAGGCTCTGGAAACACCATATATTTT.

This clone was seen more than once but under ten times. The chain uses TRBV2 and TRBJ1-4; D is unresolved. The CDR3 has 11 amino acids. In germline, CDR1 is SNHLY, CDR2 FYNNEI. Trimming left V 7 bases short and J 8 bases short, with 8 bases between. The CDR3 bases are TGTGCCAGCACGCGGACGGAAAAACTGTTTTTT. Residues: CASTRTEKLFF.

V gene TRBV6-4 combines with J gene TRBJ1-6; TRBD1 matches at 7 bases. The CDR3 loop spans 14 amino acids. Per the germline V gene, CDR1 is MRHNA and CDR2 is SNTAGT. After removal of 4 bases from V and 10 bases from J, the junction contained 7 bases not matched to a gene. CDR3 sequence: CASSGQGGASPLHF. CDR3 in DNA: TGTGCCAGCAGTGGACAGGGTGGTGCATCACCCCTCCACTTT.

V usage is TRBV7-9 and J usage is TRBJ1-2; no clear D gene. Trimming pared 3 bases from V and 0 bases from J, leaving 8 bases between. Germline values: CDR1 SEHNR, CDR2 FQNEAQ (reference sequence). CDR3 length: 14 amino acids. The CDR3 protein is CASSFGVANYGYTF. CDR3 in DNA: TGTGCCAGCAGCTTCGGGGTAGCTAACTATGGCTACACCTTC.